Following are 5 T cell receptor beta chains from one sample sequenced in a study of cytomegalovirus exposure and HLA in healthy donors. It was with 60 Vbeta and 13 Jbeta primers that the PCR ran. Assay used: immunoSEQ multiplex PCR; TCRdb lists only in-frame clones, some missing. This table has approximately 170,000 clones, 68% appearing once. The specimen sequenced was PBMCs. These TCRs come from a man aged 45-65 years in good health and CMV-seronegative.

This clone showed up just a few times. The chain is built from TRBV10-3 and TRBJ1-1, with unresolved D. The CDR3 is 12 amino acids. Germline V gives CDR1 ENHRY, CDR2 SYGVKD. V lost 8 bases to trimming and J lost 0 bases, with 7 bases between them. The CDR3 DNA is TGTGCCATCCGAGCGGTGAACACTGAAGCTTTCTTT. It yields the protein CAIRAVNTEAFF.

The chain couples TRBV5-1 to TRBJ2-5, with TRBD1 matching 10 bases. The CDR3 loop spans 15 amino acids. The V gene end was trimmed by 2 bases and the J gene end by 4 bases; junction bases not matched to a gene: 5. The germline gives CDR1 SGHRS, CDR2 YFSETQ. CDR3 in amino acids: CASSFDRGRRETQYF. CDR3 sequence (DNA): TGCGCCAGCAGCTTCGACAGGGGGCGGCGAGAGACCCAGTACTTC.

The V gene is TRBV6-4, the J gene TRBJ1-6; 7 nucleotides line up with TRBD1. Germline loops: CDR1 MRHNA, CDR2 SNTAGT. This CDR3 comprises 14 residues. V was pared by 4 bases and J by 9 bases, with 6 bases of the junction left unmatched. Here the CDR3 DNA reads TGTGCCAGCAGTGTAACAGGGGACAGTTCACCCCTCCACTTT. Translating it yields CASSVTGDSSPLHF.

The chain has TRBV18 and TRBJ1-2, with D hard to call. The V gene lost 1 base and the J gene lost 3 bases, with 9 bases spanning the gap. Germline loops: CDR1 KGHSH, CDR2 LQKENI. The CDR3 is made up of 14 amino acids. The CDR3 protein is CASSPLGQDYGYTF. Here the CDR3 DNA reads TGTGCCAGCTCACCACTTGGGCAGGACTATGGCTACACCTTC.

CDR3 bases: TGTGCCAGCAGTGGGACAGGCCTCCTCACAGATACGCAGTATTTT. Its protein product is CASSGTGLLTDTQYF. J is TRBJ2-3 and V is TRBV7-3; 8 bases map to TRBD1. This CDR3 contains 15 residues. The V and J ends lost 6 bases and 2 bases, in that order; junction bases with no gene match: 7. Germline lookup yields CDR1 SGHTA and CDR2 FQGTGA. The entire variable domain, with the rest obtained from reference TRBV7-3 and TRBJ2-3, is as follows: GAGVSQTPSNKVTEKGKYVELRCDPISGHTALYWYRQSLGQGPEFLIYFQGTGAADDSGLPNDRFFAVRPEGSVSTLKIQRTERGDSAVYLCASSGTGLLTDTQYFGPGTRLTVL.